Below, 11 T cell receptor beta chains from the same sample are listed, as sequenced in a study of shared clonotypes between healthy human individuals. Repertoires were generated with immunoSEQ multiplex PCR, while TCRdb's copy carries only in-frame clones and drops some. The sample consists of about 320,000 clones, roughly 84% of them appearing once. Material: memory CD8+ T cells sorted from blood. Subset: CD45RO+ cells pooled with CCR7-negative TemRA cells. These receptors came from a man aged 18 to 29 in good health.

The rearrangement links TRBV7-9 to TRBJ2-3; unclear D gene. Germline loops: CDR1 SEHNR, CDR2 FQNEAQ (reference sequence). The CDR3 contains 17 residues. With 6 bases removed from V and 0 bases from J, the gap between germline ends came to 19 bases. CDR3 DNA sequence: TGTGCCAGCAGGGGCCTTAGGGTCGGGCCTAGCACAGATACGCAGTATTTT. It encodes CASRGLRVGPSTDTQYF.

The CDR3 region has the DNA TGTGCCAGCAGCCCCGCTCCTAGCGGAGGGGGACCCTCCTACGAGCAGTACTTC. This sequence encodes CASSPAPSGGGPSYEQYF. V gene TRBV5-4 combines with J gene TRBJ2-7, with a weak D call TRBD2 (7 bases). Trimming shortened V by 4 bases and J by 0 bases, and 23 bases separated the two germline ends. The CDR3 runs 18 residues. The germline V gene encodes CDR1 SGHNT and CDR2 YYREEE (reference sequence).

CDR3 DNA: TGTGCCAGCAGTTACTCGAGGGACTACGAGCAGTACTTC. Protein: CASSYSRDYEQYF. The chain has TRBV6-5 and TRBJ2-7, with D perhaps TRBD2 (5 bases). CDR3 length equals 13 residues. Trimming pared 0 bases from V and 3 bases from J, leaving 6 bases between. Germline V gives CDR1 MNHEY, CDR2 SVGAGI.

This chain links TRBV28 with TRBJ2-7; 7 bases fit TRBD2. This CDR3 has 15 amino acids. The germline V gene encodes CDR1 MDHEN and CDR2 SYDVKM. The ends lost 3 bases at V and 2 bases at J; junction bases unmatched: 7. In DNA, the CDR3 is TGTGCCAGCAGTTTCCTCGCGGGGACTACCTACGAGCAGTACTTC. Amino acid sequence: CASSFLAGTTYEQYF.

J is TRBJ2-7 and V is TRBV5-4; 7 bases align to TRBD2. Trimming at V came to 0 bases and at J to 6 bases, leaving 3 bases not matched to a gene. This CDR3 comprises 13 residues. CDR1 is SGHNT and CDR2 is YYREEE in the germline V gene (reference sequence). This CDR3 is CASSLAPGGEQYF. The CDR3 DNA sequence: TGTGCCAGCAGCTTGGCCCCGGGAGGCGAGCAGTACTTC. Full variable domain (rest looked up from reference TRBV5-4 and TRBJ2-7): ETGVTQSPTHLIKTRGQQVTLRCSSQSGHNTVSWYQQALGQGPQFIFQYYREEENGRGNFPPRFSGLQFPNYSSELNVNALELDDSALYLCASSLAPGGEQYFGPGTRLTVT.

This sequence joins TRBV27 and TRBJ2-7; 7 nucleotides agree with TRBD2. The ends lost 6 bases at V and 4 bases at J; junction bases unmatched: 18. The CDR3 spans 17 residues. Germline CDR1 and CDR2: MNHEY and SMNVEV (reference sequence). CDR3 in DNA: TGTGCCAGCAGCCCGACTTTTAGCGTCCGGGAGGTTTACGAGCAGTACTTC. It specifies CASSPTFSVREVYEQYF.

The chain joins TRBV2 to TRBJ1-2; a weak D match, TRBD1 (5 bases). The CDR3 is 14 residues long. In germline, CDR1 is SNHLY, CDR2 FYNNEI. Between the trimmed V and J ends, which lost 4 bases and 4 bases, there was a span of 13 bases. The CDR3 loop is CASSGGEGGYGYTF. CDR3 sequence (DNA): TGTGCCAGCAGTGGAGGGGAGGGAGGCTATGGCTACACCTTC. Supplemented by reference TRBV2 and TRBJ1-2, the full variable domain reads EPEVTQTPSHQVTQMGQEVILRCVPISNHLYFYWYRQILGQKVEFLVSFYNNEISEKSEIFDDQFSVERPDGSNFTLKIRSTKLEDSAMYFCASSGGEGGYGYTFGSGTRLTVV.

This chain uses TRBV7-8 with TRBJ2-1; 8 nucleotides line up with TRBD2. CDR1 is SGHVS and CDR2 is FQNEAQ in the germline V gene. V shed 5 bases and J 2 bases; nucleotides not matched to a gene: 20. This CDR3 region has 20 residues. Written as DNA, the CDR3 is TGTGCCAGCAGCCCCACTCTAGCGGGCAGCACCTACGGGGCCTACAATGAGCAGTTCTTC. Amino acids: CASSPTLAGSTYGAYNEQFF.

This clone occurred once. This chain connects TRBV6-1 to TRBJ2-3; D may match TRBD1 or TRBD2 (5 bases each). The CDR3 runs to 16 residues. V gave up 0 bases and J gave up 3 bases, with 13 bases separating them. Germline V gene lookup returns CDR1 MNHNS and CDR2 SASEGT. In nucleotides, the CDR3 is TGTGCCAGCAGTGAAGCATGGGGGATTGGGACAGATACGCAGTATTTT. Its protein is CASSEAWGIGTDTQYF.

The V gene is TRBV15, the J gene TRBJ2-7; D is unclear. From germline, CDR1 is LNHNV and CDR2 YYDKDF (reference sequence). Trimming took 0 bases from V and 3 from J, leaving 3 bases between them. This CDR3 has 12 residues. The chain's CDR3 is CATSRDLYEQYF. DNA of the CDR3: TGTGCCACCAGCAGAGATCTCTACGAGCAGTACTTC.

This clone was seen more than once but under ten times. The sample carries other DNA sequences with the same CDR3. The chain joins TRBV6-1 to TRBJ2-4; D gene ambiguous. Trimming stripped 3 bases from V and 7 bases from J, with 7 bases between. The CDR3 totals 12 residues. Per the germline V gene, CDR1 is MNHNS and CDR2 is SASEGT. CDR3 sequence (DNA): TGTGCCAGCAGTGACCCCGGGAACATTCAGTACTTC. This gives the protein CASSDPGNIQYF.